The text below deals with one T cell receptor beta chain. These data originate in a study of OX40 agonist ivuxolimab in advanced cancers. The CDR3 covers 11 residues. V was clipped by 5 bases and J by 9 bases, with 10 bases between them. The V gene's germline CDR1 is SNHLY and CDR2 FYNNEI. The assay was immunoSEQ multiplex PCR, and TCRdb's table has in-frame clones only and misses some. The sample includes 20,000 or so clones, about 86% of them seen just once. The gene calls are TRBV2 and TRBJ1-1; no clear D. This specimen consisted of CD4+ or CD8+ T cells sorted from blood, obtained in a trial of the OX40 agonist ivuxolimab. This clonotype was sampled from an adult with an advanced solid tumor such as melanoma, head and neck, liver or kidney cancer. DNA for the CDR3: TGTGCCAGCAGTACCACGGACCAAGCTTTCTTT. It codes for CASSTTDQAFF.